The rows below give T cell receptor beta chains drawn from one sample of a study of neoadjuvant anti-PD-1 for oral cavity cancer. Profiling relied on immunoSEQ multiplex PCR, and the TCRdb table lists in-frame clones only, not all of them. The table records about 7,200 clones, roughly 69% of them present only once. Here the sequenced sample was PBMCs, taken before nivolumab (anti-PD-1) treatment. These receptors originate from a person between 40 and 85 years old with oral cavity squamous cell carcinoma. Each CDR3 is given with its conserved first and last residue. D genes are given only for firm matches. Size is omitted from some rows. Given values are once, few, many or a class for expanded clones.

J | V | size | D | DNA | CDR3
TRBJ2-2 | TRBV6-4 | - | TRBD1 | TGTGCCAGCAGTGACGGGACAGACACCGGGGAGCTGTTTTTT | CASSDGTDTGELFF
TRBJ1-6 | TRBV10-3 | - | - | TGTGCCACTTTAGATCCAGGGAGCTCCTATAATTCACCCCTCCACTTT | CATLDPGSSYNSPLHF
TRBJ2-5 | TRBV6-5 | - | - | TGTGCCAGCAGTTACTCGCACCAGTCGTATGTGACCCAGTACTTC | CASSYSHQSYVTQYF
TRBJ1-1 | TRBV7-9 | - | - | TGTGCCAGCAGCGGGGGGGTCACTGAAGCTTTCTTT | CASSGGVTEAFF
TRBJ2-1 | TRBV10-3 | - | - | TGTGCCATCAGTGTTCCGGGAGCGGGCACCTACAATGAGCAGTTCTTC | CAISVPGAGTYNEQFF
TRBJ1-5 | TRBV6-5 | - | - | TGTGCCAGCAGTTACTCAAGGGGGGCGAATCAGCCCCAGCATTTT | CASSYSRGANQPQHF
TRBJ2-2 | TRBV30 | - | TRBD1 | TGTGCCTGGAGGGGACAGGGGGCCGGGGAGCTGTTTTTT | CAWRGQGAGELFF
TRBJ2-7 | TRBV19 | few | TRBD2 | TGTGCCAGTAGTATTGGGACTAGCGGGGGGTACTCCCCCTGGCAGCAGTACTTC | CASSIGTSGGYSPWQQYF
TRBJ2-1 | TRBV25-1 | - | - | TGTGCCAGCAGTGAATTGACCGGTAGGGAGTTCAATGAGCAGTTCTTC | CASSELTGREFNEQFF
TRBJ2-5 | TRBV5-1 | - | TRBD2 | TGCGCCAGCAGCTTGGAAGCTAGCGGGGAACAAGAGACCCAGTACTTC | CASSLEASGEQETQYF
TRBJ2-7 | TRBV7-6 | - | - | TGTGCCAGCAGCCCCCAGACGACGTACTACGAGCAGTACTTC | CASSPQTTYYEQYF
TRBJ1-6 | TRBV18 | - | TRBD1 | TGTGCCAGCTCATCTCTCGGGACAGATGGTTCACCCCTCCACTTT | CASSSLGTDGSPLHF
TRBJ2-3 | TRBV5-6 | - | TRBD1 | TGTGCCAGTGCAACAGGGGGCTATAGCACAGATACGCAGTATTTT | CASATGGYSTDTQYF
TRBJ2-1 | TRBV7-2 | - | TRBD2 | TGTGCCAGCAGCTGGGGACTAGCGGGGCTTGTTAATGAGCAGTTCTTC | CASSWGLAGLVNEQFF
TRBJ2-1 | TRBV4-3 | - | - | TGCGCCAGCAGCCAACAAACGGCCTCCGGGCGGCATGAGCAGTTCTTC | CASSQQTASGRHEQFF
TRBJ1-5 | TRBV5-8 | - | - | TGTGCCAGCGGGGACACAAGCAATCAGCCCCAGCATTTT | CASGDTSNQPQHF
TRBJ2-7 | TRBV7-2 | - | TRBD1 | TGTGCCAGCAGCTTAGCGCCGGGACAGGCATATTCCTACGAGCAGTACTTC | CASSLAPGQAYSYEQYF
TRBJ1-4 | TRBV5-6 | - | - | TGTGCCAGCAGCTTCTACAGAGAAACTAATGAAAAACTGTTTTTT | CASSFYRETNEKLFF
TRBJ2-6 | TRBV4-2 | - | - | TGTGCCAGCAGCCAAGGACACACAAACTCTGGGGCCAACGTCCTGACTTTC | CASSQGHTNSGANVLTF
TRBJ1-2 | TRBV5-1 | - | - | TGCGCCAGCAGCTTGGATGATAGGGTAGGCTATGGCTACACCTTC | CASSLDDRVGYGYTF
TRBJ1-3 | TRBV5-4 | once | - | TGTGCCAGCAGCTTAAAGACAGGCGCTGGAAACACCATATATTTT | CASSLKTGAGNTIYF
TRBJ2-3 | TRBV5-1 | - | - | TGCGCCAGCAGCTCCACTGCCCCTAGCTTAGGGAGCACAGATACGCAGTATTTT | CASSSTAPSLGSTDTQYF
TRBJ1-5 | TRBV28 | - | TRBD1 | TGTGCCAGCAGGCAAACAGGGGGCAATCAGCCCCAGCATTTT | CASRQTGGNQPQHF
TRBJ1-5 | TRBV18 | - | - | TGTGCCAGCTCACCAGAGGGAATGGATCAGCCCCAGCATTTT | CASSPEGMDQPQHF
TRBJ1-6 | TRBV9 | few | - | TGTGCCAGCAGCGTGGCCCAGGTCGGGGGCACCCTCCACTTT | CASSVAQVGGTLHF
TRBJ2-7 | TRBV6-5 | - | - | TGTGCCAGCAGTTACTCCGCCGGGACACATGAGTACTTC | CASSYSAGTHEYF
TRBJ2-7 | TRBV4-1 | - | - | TGCGCCAGCAGCCAAGAACAGGACTACGAGCAGTACTTC | CASSQEQDYEQYF
TRBJ1-5 | TRBV7-2 | few | TRBD1 | TGTGCCAGCAGCGTAACAGGGGGCTTCAGCAATCAGCCCCAGCATTTT | CASSVTGGFSNQPQHF
TRBJ1-2 | TRBV9 | - | - | TGTGCCAGCAGCGTAGTGGCAGGGGATGGCTACACCTTC | CASSVVAGDGYTF
TRBJ1-2 | TRBV4-2 | - | - | TGTGCCAGCAGCCAAGATGGAGGCTATGGCTACACCTTC | CASSQDGGYGYTF
TRBJ1-2 | TRBV6-6 | few | - | TGTGCCAGCACCCGAGGGACGGAAATCTATGGCTACACCTTC | CASTRGTEIYGYTF
TRBJ2-1 | TRBV6-1 | - | - | TGTGCCATATTCAGGGGTAGCTCCTACAATGAGCAGTTCTTC | CAIFRGSSYNEQFF
TRBJ1-2 | TRBV7-9 | few | TRBD1 | TGTGCCAGCAGCTTAGTCCCGGGACAGGGGATCGGTGGCTACACCTTC | CASSLVPGQGIGGYTF
TRBJ2-1 | TRBV10-3 | - | - | TGTGCCATCAGTGACGCACAGGGTAAGGAATATGAGCAGTTCTTC | CAISDAQGKEYEQFF
TRBJ2-5 | TRBV11-3 | - | TRBD2 | TGTGCCAGCAGCTTAGGTGGGACTAGACAAGAGACCCAGTACTTC | CASSLGGTRQETQYF
TRBJ2-7 | TRBV28 | - | TRBD1 | TGTGCCAGCAGCTGGGACAGACCCGAGCAGTACTTC | CASSWDRPEQYF
TRBJ2-7 | TRBV7-2 | few | TRBD1 | TGTGCCAGCAGCTTAGCGTTACAGGGGTACGAGCAGTACTTC | CASSLALQGYEQYF
TRBJ2-6 | TRBV7-2 | - | - | TGTGCCAGCAGCTTAATCCCCGAGGTCTCTGGGGCCAACGTCCTGACTTTC | CASSLIPEVSGANVLTF
TRBJ1-1 | TRBV4-2 | few | - | TGTGCCAGCAGCCAGACCTTAGACACTGAAGCTTTCTTT | CASSQTLDTEAFF
TRBJ2-1 | TRBV5-1 | - | - | TGCGCCAGCAGCCGACTCAGGGCCGCCAATGAGCAGTTCTTC | CASSRLRAANEQFF
TRBJ2-1 | TRBV4-3 | - | - | TGCGCCAGCAGCCAAGTATCGACAGCCTACAATGAGCAGTTCTTC | CASSQVSTAYNEQFF
TRBJ1-5 | TRBV28 | - | TRBD1 | TGTGCCAGCAGTTTCCCGGGACAGGGCTATCAGCCCCAGCATTTT | CASSFPGQGYQPQHF
TRBJ2-3 | TRBV4-3 | - | - | TGCGCCAGCAGCCAAGGTGTTATGGGCACAGATACGCAGTATTTT | CASSQGVMGTDTQYF
TRBJ2-4 | TRBV30 | - | - | TGTGCCTGGAGTGTAGCGGGTTTCAAAAACATTCAGTACTTC | CAWSVAGFKNIQYF
TRBJ2-3 | TRBV5-6 | - | TRBD1 | TGTGCCAGCAGTCCTCTAATACAGGGGACAGATACGCAGTATTTT | CASSPLIQGTDTQYF
TRBJ2-7 | TRBV4-1 | - | TRBD1 | TGCGCCAGCAGACGACAGGGGACCGACGAGCAGTACTTC | CASRRQGTDEQYF
TRBJ1-1 | TRBV11-2 | - | - | TGTGCCAGCAGCTTAGATCTTGCAGTTGGCACTGAAGCTTTCTTT | CASSLDLAVGTEAFF
TRBJ1-2 | TRBV7-2 | - | TRBD1 | TGTGCCAGCAGCTTAACAGGGGGTGGCTACACCTTC | CASSLTGGGYTF
TRBJ2-5 | TRBV2 | - | - | TGTGCCAGCAGTGAGGGGGGCGGGGTAGGGACCCAGTACTTC | CASSEGGGVGTQYF
TRBJ1-4 | TRBV7-9 | - | - | TGTGCCAGCAGCTACCAGGTTAGGGGTGAAAAACTGTTTTTT | CASSYQVRGEKLFF
TRBJ2-6 | TRBV2 | - | - | TGTGCCAGCGCAGGGGAGCTCTCTGGGGCCAACGTCCTGACTTTC | CASAGELSGANVLTF
TRBJ2-3 | TRBV11-2 | - | - | TGTGCCAGCAGCTTCGACCCGCACAGCACAGATACGCAGTATTTT | CASSFDPHSTDTQYF
TRBJ2-3 | TRBV18 | - | - | TGTGCCAGCTCACCACAACGTGGGGATAGCACAGATACGCAGTATTTT | CASSPQRGDSTDTQYF
TRBJ2-2 | TRBV27 | few | - | TGTGCCAGCAGTCCGAACACCGGGGAGCTGTTTTTT | CASSPNTGELFF
TRBJ2-4 | TRBV6-6 | - | - | TGTGCCAGCAGCTCCTTCACAGGGGCCAAAAACATTCAGTACTTC | CASSSFTGAKNIQYF
TRBJ1-1 | TRBV29-1 | few | - | TGCAGCGTCCACAGAACGAACACTGAAGCTTTCTTT | CSVHRTNTEAFF